This T cell receptor (beta chain) was sequenced for a study of identical twins. Findings of the study overall: Reduced insertions were recorded for abundant cord blood beta clonotypes, with no such pattern in memory repertoires. Weaker excess twin sharing was observed in beta out-of-frame sequences. There was more out-of-frame TCR alpha sharing in monozygotic twins than models estimated.

V gave up 0 bases and J gave up 9 bases; unmatched junction bases: 3. Germline V gene sequence: CDR1 LNHNV, CDR2 YYDKDF (reference sequence). The CDR3 covers 15 residues. Each CDR3 protein gets one entry after TCRdb re-called the 5' RACE reads with MiXCR. Seen here are 500,000 to 550,000 distinct CDR3 sequences, 22% observed once, and the top ten hold around 0.9%. Details on this clonotype: Antigen specificity is unknown.

Separately, the same data were catalogued under a study of T cells expressing NK-cell markers. That report notes: Sequencing of TCR beta repertoires drew on sorted CD3+CD56+NKG2C+, CD3+CD56+NKG2C- and CD3+CD56-NKG2C+ T cells.

This chain joins TRBV15 and TRBJ2-1; 12 positions match TRBD1. The material sequenced was CD4+ T cells sorted from blood. The receptor's source is a woman between 18 and 30 years old in good health. CDR3 sequence: CATSREGQGAGEQFF. In DNA, the CDR3 is TGTGCCACCAGCAGAGAGGGACAGGGGGCTGGTGAGCAGTTCTTC.